The clone carrying this TCR beta chain was picked up a small number of times. These data belong to a study of T cells in Graves' hyperthyroidism and ophthalmopathy. Trimming removed 3 bases from V and 0 bases from J; junction bases left unmatched: 8. CDR3 length equals 18 residues. Germline-derived CDR1 and CDR2 are LGHDT and YNNKEL (reference sequence). The investigators amplified TCR beta CDR3 regions from RNA transcripts. First-round RT-PCR targeting the TCR CDR3 was performed with the HTBI primer set. TCRdb reanalysed the multiplex PCR reads using MiXCR and keeps one entry per CDR3 protein. In the table there are roughly 740,000 distinct CDR3 sequences, approximately 16% of which are singletons.

V gene TRBV3-1 combines with J gene TRBJ2-3; TRBD2 matches 11 bases. The receptor was isolated from a young man with Graves' hyperthyroidism. The sequencing input was blood. DNA for the CDR3: TGTGCCAGCAGCCAGACTAGCGGGGCAGACCCTAGCACAGATACGCAGTATTTT. Translated, it gives CASSQTSGADPSTDTQYF.